Following are 28 T cell receptor beta chains from one sample sequenced in a study of T cells expressing NK-cell markers. No DNA is given; TCRdb re-called the 5' RACE reads and lists each CDR3 protein once. The table lists about 370,000 distinct CDR3 sequences. Specimen: blood T cells: a sorted CD56 or NKG2C T cell subset, CD4+ or CD8+ T cells, or bulk PBMC T cells (not recorded which). The receptors shown here come from a woman aged 45 to 65 in good health.

The rearrangement uses TRBV5-1 and TRBJ2-2. The germline V gene encodes CDR1 SGHRS and CDR2 YFSETQ. This CDR3 has 16 amino acids. The CDR3 loop is CASSLEVLGSTGELFF.

The V and J genes are TRBV20-1 and TRBJ2-5. The CDR3 spans 15 residues. Looked up from germline, CDR1 is DFQATT and CDR2 is SNEGSKA (reference sequence). Here the CDR3 reads CSARDQKVYQETQYF.

The genes are TRBV7-7 and TRBJ2-1; TCRdb's D gene call, TRBD2, goes unchecked for lack of DNA. Germline V gene lookup returns CDR1 SSHAT and CDR2 FNYEAQ (reference sequence). The CDR3 extends over 16 amino acids. CDR3 residues: CASSPRGTSGTNEQFF.

This chain uses TRBV6-5 with TRBJ2-1; as DNA is missing, the TRBD1 call by TCRdb cannot be tested. This CDR3 has 15 residues. Germline CDR1 is MNHEY and CDR2 is SVGAGI. The CDR3 loop is CASSYSRQVYNEQFF.

The chain couples TRBV10-1 to TRBJ2-5; TCRdb names TRBD2, which stays unverified in the absence of DNA. The CDR3 spans 14 residues. From germline, CDR1 is WNHNN and CDR2 SYGVQD (reference sequence). CDR3 amino acids: CASSESGLKETQYF.

The chain uses TRBV5-1 and TRBJ2-1; TCRdb's D call of TRBD1 is untestable without DNA. This CDR3 has 15 residues. CDR1 and CDR2 from the germline V gene are SGHRS and YFSETQ. CDR3 loop: CASSLGSVPRNEQFF.

The V gene is TRBV24-1, the J gene TRBJ2-1; the D call from TCRdb, TRBD1, cannot be confirmed without DNA. CDR3 length equals 15 residues. Germline CDR1 and CDR2: KGHDR and SFDVKD. CDR3 protein: CATSDPTGSYNEQFF.

This sequence joins TRBV20-1 and TRBJ2-2; the D call of TRBD1 rests on TCRdb alone, since no DNA is present to check it. The CDR3 totals 14 residues. The germline CDR1 and CDR2 sequences are DFQATT and SNEGSKA (reference sequence). Here the CDR3 reads CSAPFDRNTGELFF.

This chain joins TRBV30 and TRBJ2-2. The CDR3 is made up of 15 amino acids. Germline CDR1 GTSNPN, CDR2 SVGIG (reference sequence). The CDR3 loop is CAWSVRGRYTGELFF.

V usage is TRBV6-5 and J usage is TRBJ1-5; as DNA is missing, the TRBD1 call by TCRdb cannot be tested. Germline-derived CDR1 and CDR2 are MNHEY and SVGAGI. The CDR3 has 14 residues. CDR3 protein: CASSTGKVNQPQHF.

J is TRBJ2-2 and V is TRBV29-1; TCRdb selects TRBD1, and the lack of DNA leaves this call unchecked. Germline-derived CDR1 and CDR2 are SQVTM and ANQGSEA. The CDR3 runs 12 residues. The CDR3 is CSGSQGTGELFF.

V is TRBV12-3 or TRBV12-4 and J is TRBJ2-1; TCRdb designates TRBD1, a call that cannot be tested without DNA. The CDR3 has 12 amino acids. This CDR3 reads CASAGGYTEQFF.

CDR3 residues: CATSDFGAAQYF. This rearrangement joins TRBV24-1 to TRBJ2-5; absent DNA, TCRdb's TRBD1 call cannot be checked. Germline V gene data show CDR1 as KGHDR and CDR2 as SFDVKD. The CDR3 runs 12 residues.

The J gene is TRBJ2-6, the V gene TRBV6-2 or TRBV6-3. Per the germline V gene, CDR1 is MNHEY and CDR2 is SVGEGT. This CDR3 contains 14 residues. CDR3 residues: CASIDWAGANVLTF.

The chain combines TRBV6-6 with TRBJ2-1; TCRdb's D call, TRBD2, is unchecked because there is no DNA. This CDR3 is built from 18 residues. Germline lookup yields CDR1 MNHNY and CDR2 SVGAGI (reference sequence). This chain's CDR3 is CASSYSLTGLAPDNEQFF.

The chain links TRBV6-5 to TRBJ2-3; TCRdb outputs TRBD1, but without DNA this stays unchecked. CDR3 length: 15 amino acids. CDR1 is MNHEY and CDR2 is SVGAGI in the germline V gene. The CDR3 is CASSYSDRVTDTQYF.

The CDR3 region is CASSGTAQNEQYF. V gene TRBV12-3 or TRBV12-4 combines with J gene TRBJ2-7; TCRdb selects TRBD2, and the lack of DNA leaves this call unchecked. The CDR3 is made up of 13 amino acids.

V usage is TRBV11-2 and J usage is TRBJ2-1; TCRdb names TRBD2, which stays unverified in the absence of DNA. The germline V gene encodes CDR1 SGHAT and CDR2 FQNNGV. The CDR3 spans 20 residues. This chain's CDR3 is CASSLLGWTSGTSSYNEQFF.

The chain joins TRBV6-5 to TRBJ2-2; with no DNA, the TCRdb D assignment of TRBD2 cannot be verified. Germline values: CDR1 MNHEY, CDR2 SVGAGI. The CDR3 has 12 residues. The CDR3 loop is CATRRASGELFF.

This chain connects TRBV10-3 to TRBJ2-7; TCRdb gives TRBD2 as the D gene, but with no DNA this cannot be confirmed. Germline assignment: CDR1 ENHRY and CDR2 SYGVKD. CDR3 size: 15 residues. CDR3: CAISPPGTSYYEQYF.

This sequence joins TRBV11-2 and TRBJ2-7; TCRdb's assignment of TRBD1 cannot be checked, as there is no DNA. In germline, CDR1 is SGHAT, CDR2 FQNNGV. The CDR3 runs 16 residues. This CDR3 reads CASSSTGWLPSYEQYF.

V usage is TRBV4-1 and J usage is TRBJ2-1; absent DNA, TCRdb's TRBD2 call cannot be checked. The CDR3 contains 13 residues. Looked up from germline, CDR1 is MGHRA and CDR2 is YSYEKL. CDR3 amino acids: CASSQWARNEQFF.

The chain couples TRBV5-1 to TRBJ1-2. The length of the CDR3 is 13 residues. CDR1 is SGHRS and CDR2 is YFSETQ in the germline V gene. The CDR3 sequence is CASSTDGNWGYTF.

The chain is built from TRBV20-1 and TRBJ2-3; lacking DNA, the TRBD1 call made by TCRdb goes unchecked. Germline CDR1 DFQATT, CDR2 SNEGSKA (reference sequence). CDR3 length: 13 amino acids. CDR3 region: CSATRGNSYTQYF.

J is TRBJ2-2 and V is TRBV11-3; without DNA, the TCRdb call of TRBD2 cannot be checked. The CDR3 is made up of 16 amino acids. Germline values: CDR1 SGHNT, CDR2 YENEEA. The CDR3 spells CASSSGLARRGGELFF. Filled out from reference TRBV11-3 and TRBJ2-2, the complete variable domain reads EAGVVQSPRYKIIEKKQPVAFWCNPISGHNTLYWYLQNLGQGPELLIRYENEEAVDDSQLPKDRFSAERLKGVDSTLKIQPAELGDSAVYLCASSSGLARRGGELFFGEGSRLTVL.

CDR3 in amino acids: CASRRSITDTQYF. V and J are TRBV7-2 and TRBJ2-3. The germline V gene has CDR1 SGHTA and CDR2 FQGNSA. This CDR3 has 13 residues.

V usage is TRBV7-8 and J usage is TRBJ2-7. This CDR3 has 14 amino acids. Germline V gene lookup returns CDR1 SGHVS and CDR2 FQNEAQ. The CDR3 loop is CASSLNGQDYEQYF.

The chain couples TRBV5-1 to TRBJ1-1. CDR1 is SGHRS and CDR2 is YFSETQ in the germline V gene. CDR3 length: 12 residues. CDR3 residues: CASSMDSLPAFF.